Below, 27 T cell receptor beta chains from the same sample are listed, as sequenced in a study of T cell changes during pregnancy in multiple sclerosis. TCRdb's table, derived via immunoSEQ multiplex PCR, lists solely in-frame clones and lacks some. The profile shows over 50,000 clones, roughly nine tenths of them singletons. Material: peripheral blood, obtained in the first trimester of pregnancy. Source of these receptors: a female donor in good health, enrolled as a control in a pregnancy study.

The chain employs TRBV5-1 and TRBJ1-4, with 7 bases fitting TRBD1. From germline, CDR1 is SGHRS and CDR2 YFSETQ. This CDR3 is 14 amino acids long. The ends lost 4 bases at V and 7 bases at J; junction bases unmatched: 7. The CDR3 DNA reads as TGCGCCAGCAGCCTGCGGACAGGAGGTGAAAAACTGTTTTTT. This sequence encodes CASSLRTGGEKLFF.

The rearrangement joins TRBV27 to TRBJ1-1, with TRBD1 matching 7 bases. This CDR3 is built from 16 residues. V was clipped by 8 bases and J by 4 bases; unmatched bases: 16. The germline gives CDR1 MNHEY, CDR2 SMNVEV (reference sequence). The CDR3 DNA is TGTGCCAGCTCACTTGACAGGGCTCCTGTGGGCACTGAAGCTTTCTTT. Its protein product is CASSLDRAPVGTEAFF.

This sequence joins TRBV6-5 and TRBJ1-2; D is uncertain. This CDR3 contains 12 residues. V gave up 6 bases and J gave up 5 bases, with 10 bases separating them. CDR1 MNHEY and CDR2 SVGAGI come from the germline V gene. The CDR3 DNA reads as TGTGCCAGCAGAAACACGGGGTATGGCTACACCTTC. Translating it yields CASRNTGYGYTF.

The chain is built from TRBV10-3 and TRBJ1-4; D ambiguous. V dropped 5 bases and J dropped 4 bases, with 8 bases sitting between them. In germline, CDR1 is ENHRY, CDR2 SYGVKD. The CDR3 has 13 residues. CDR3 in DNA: TGTGCCATCAGTCCGGGAATTAATGAAAAACTGTTTTTT. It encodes CAISPGINEKLFF.

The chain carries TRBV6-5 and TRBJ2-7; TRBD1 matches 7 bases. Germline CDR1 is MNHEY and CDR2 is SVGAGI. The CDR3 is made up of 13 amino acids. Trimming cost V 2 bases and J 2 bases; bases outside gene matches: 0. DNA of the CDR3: TGTGCCAGCAGTTACAGGGGGCCCTACGAGCAGTACTTC. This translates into CASSYRGPYEQYF.

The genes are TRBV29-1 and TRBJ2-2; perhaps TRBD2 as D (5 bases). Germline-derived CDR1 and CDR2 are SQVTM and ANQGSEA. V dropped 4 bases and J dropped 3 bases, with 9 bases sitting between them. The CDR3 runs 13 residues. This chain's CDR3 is CSVGSGYTGELFF. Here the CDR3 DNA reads TGCAGCGTTGGAAGCGGTTACACCGGGGAGCTGTTTTTT.

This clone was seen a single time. The CDR3 DNA reads as TGTGCCAGCAGCTTAGCGTCCCTTAATCAGCCCCAGCATTTT. This codes for CASSLASLNQPQHF. The gene calls are TRBV7-9 and TRBJ1-5; D not certain. The CDR3 is 14 residues long. V lost 0 bases and J 4 bases, leaving 7 bases between the germline ends. Germline V gives CDR1 SEHNR, CDR2 FQNEAQ (reference sequence).

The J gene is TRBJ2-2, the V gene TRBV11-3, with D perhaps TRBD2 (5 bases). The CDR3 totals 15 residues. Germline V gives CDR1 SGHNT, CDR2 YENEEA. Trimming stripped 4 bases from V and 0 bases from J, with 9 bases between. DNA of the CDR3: TGTGCCAGCAGCTCGAGAGGGTCGAACACCGGGGAGCTGTTTTTT. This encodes CASSSRGSNTGELFF.

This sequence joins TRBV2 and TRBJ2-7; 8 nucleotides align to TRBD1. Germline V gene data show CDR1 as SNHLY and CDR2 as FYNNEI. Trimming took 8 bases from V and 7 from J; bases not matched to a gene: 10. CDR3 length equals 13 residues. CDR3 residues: CASAGQGAGEQYF. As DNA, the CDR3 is TGTGCCAGCGCGGGCCAGGGGGCAGGGGAGCAGTACTTC.

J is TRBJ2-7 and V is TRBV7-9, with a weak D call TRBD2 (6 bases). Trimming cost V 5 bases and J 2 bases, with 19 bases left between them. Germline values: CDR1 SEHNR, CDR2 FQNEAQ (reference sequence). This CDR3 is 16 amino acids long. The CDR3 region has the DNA TGTGCCAGCAGCCCCCCACTGGCGGAGGGCGCCTACGAGCAGTACTTC. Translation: CASSPPLAEGAYEQYF.

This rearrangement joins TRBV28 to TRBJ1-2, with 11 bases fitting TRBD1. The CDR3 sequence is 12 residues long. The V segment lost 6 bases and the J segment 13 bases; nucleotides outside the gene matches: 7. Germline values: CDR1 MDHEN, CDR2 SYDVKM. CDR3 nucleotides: TGTGCCAGCAGCTCTGGACAGGGGGCGGTCACCTTC. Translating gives CASSSGQGAVTF.

The CDR3 DNA reads TGTGCCAGCAGCTTCCAACTAGCGGGGGGGGCAGATACGCAGTATTTT. Translated, it gives CASSFQLAGGADTQYF. The chain couples TRBV11-2 to TRBJ2-3; 13 positions agree with TRBD2. Germline lookup yields CDR1 SGHAT and CDR2 FQNNGV. V was pared by 3 bases and J by 4 bases, with 4 bases of the junction left unmatched. The CDR3 loop spans 16 amino acids.

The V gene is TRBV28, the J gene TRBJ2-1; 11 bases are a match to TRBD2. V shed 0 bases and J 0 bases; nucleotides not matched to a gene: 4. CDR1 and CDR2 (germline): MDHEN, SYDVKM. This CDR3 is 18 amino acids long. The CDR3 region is CASSLWGLAVSSYNEQFF. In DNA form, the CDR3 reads TGTGCCAGCAGTTTATGGGGACTAGCGGTCAGCTCCTACAATGAGCAGTTCTTC.

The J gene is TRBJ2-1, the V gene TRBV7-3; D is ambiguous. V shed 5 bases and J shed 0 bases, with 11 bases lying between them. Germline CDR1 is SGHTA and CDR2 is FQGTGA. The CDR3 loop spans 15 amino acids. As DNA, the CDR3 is TGTGCCAGCAGCCTCGACATAAGCTCCTACAATGAGCAGTTCTTC. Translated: CASSLDISSYNEQFF. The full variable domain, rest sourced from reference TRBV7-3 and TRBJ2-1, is GAGVSQTPSNKVTEKGKYVELRCDPISGHTALYWYRQSLGQGPEFLIYFQGTGAADDSGLPNDRFFAVRPEGSVSTLKIQRTERGDSAVYLCASSLDISSYNEQFFGPGTRLTVL.

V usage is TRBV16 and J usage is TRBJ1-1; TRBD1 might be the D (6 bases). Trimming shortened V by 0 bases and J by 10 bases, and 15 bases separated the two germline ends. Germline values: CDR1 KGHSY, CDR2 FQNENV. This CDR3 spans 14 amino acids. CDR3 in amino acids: CASSQSLGGNRAFF. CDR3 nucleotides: TGTGCCAGCAGCCAATCGTTAGGGGGAAACAGAGCTTTCTTT.

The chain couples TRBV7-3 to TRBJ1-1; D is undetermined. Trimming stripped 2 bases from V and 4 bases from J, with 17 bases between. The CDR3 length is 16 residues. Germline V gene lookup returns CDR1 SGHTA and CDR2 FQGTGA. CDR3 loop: CASSLGQPVLVTEAFF. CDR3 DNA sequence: TGTGCCAGCAGCTTAGGGCAGCCAGTTTTAGTCACTGAAGCTTTCTTT. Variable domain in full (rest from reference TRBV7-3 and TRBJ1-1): GAGVSQTPSNKVTEKGKYVELRCDPISGHTALYWYRQSLGQGPEFLIYFQGTGAADDSGLPNDRFFAVRPEGSVSTLKIQRTERGDSAVYLCASSLGQPVLVTEAFFGQGTRLTVV.

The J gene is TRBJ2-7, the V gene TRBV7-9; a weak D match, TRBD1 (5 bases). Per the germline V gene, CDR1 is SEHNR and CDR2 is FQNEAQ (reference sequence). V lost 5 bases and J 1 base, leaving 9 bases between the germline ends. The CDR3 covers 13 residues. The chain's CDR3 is CASSQGQSYEQYF. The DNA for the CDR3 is TGTGCCAGCAGCCAGGGCCAGTCCTACGAGCAGTACTTC.

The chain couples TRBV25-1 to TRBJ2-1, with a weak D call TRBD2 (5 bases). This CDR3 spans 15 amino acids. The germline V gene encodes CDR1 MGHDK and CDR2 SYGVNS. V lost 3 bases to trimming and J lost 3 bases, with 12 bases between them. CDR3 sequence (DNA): TGTGCCAGCAGTGACACTAGTCTCTACTACAATGAGCAGTTCTTC. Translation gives CASSDTSLYYNEQFF.

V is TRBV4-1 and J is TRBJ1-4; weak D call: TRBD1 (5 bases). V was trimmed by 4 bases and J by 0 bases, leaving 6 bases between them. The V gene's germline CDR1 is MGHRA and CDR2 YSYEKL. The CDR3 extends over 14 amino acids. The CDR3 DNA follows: TGCGCCAGCAGCCCACAGGCAACTAATGAAAAACTGTTTTTT. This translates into CASSPQATNEKLFF.

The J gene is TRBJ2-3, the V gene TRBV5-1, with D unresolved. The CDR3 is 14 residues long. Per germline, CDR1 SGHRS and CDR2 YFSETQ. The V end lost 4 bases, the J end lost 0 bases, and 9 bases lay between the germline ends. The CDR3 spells CASSGQASTDTQYF. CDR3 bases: TGCGCCAGCAGCGGGCAGGCTAGCACAGATACGCAGTATTTT.

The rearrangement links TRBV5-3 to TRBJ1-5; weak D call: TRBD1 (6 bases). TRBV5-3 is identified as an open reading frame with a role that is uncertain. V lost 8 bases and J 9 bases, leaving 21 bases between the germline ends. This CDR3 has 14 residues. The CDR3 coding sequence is TGTGCCAGGCCCCCCCAGGGGAAAATCCGGCCCCAGCATTTT. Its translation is CARPPQGKIRPQHF.

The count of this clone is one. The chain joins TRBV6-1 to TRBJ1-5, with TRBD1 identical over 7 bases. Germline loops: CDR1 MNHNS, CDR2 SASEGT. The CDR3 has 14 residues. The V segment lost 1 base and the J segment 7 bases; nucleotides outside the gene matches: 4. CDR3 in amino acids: CASSEGQGQQPQHF. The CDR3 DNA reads TGTGCCAGCAGTGAAGGACAGGGACAGCAGCCCCAGCATTTT.

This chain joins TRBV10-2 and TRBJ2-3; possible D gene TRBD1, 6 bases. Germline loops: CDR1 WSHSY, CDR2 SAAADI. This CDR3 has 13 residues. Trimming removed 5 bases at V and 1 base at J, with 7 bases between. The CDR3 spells CASSTGRTDTQYF. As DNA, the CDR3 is TGCGCCAGCAGTACAGGGCGCACAGATACGCAGTATTTT.

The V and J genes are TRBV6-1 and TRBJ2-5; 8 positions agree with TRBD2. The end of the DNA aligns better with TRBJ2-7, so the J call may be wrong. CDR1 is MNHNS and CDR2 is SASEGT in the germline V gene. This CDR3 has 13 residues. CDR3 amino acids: CASAGGETYEQYF. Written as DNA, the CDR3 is TGTGCCAGCGCGGGGGGCGAGACATACGAGCAGTACTTC.

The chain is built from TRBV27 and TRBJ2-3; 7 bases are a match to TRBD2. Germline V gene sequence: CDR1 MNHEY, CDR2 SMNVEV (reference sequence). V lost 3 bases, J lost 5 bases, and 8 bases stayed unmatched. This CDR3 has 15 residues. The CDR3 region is CASSFGAGFLDTQYF. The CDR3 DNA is TGTGCCAGCAGTTTTGGAGCGGGGTTTTTAGATACGCAGTATTTT.

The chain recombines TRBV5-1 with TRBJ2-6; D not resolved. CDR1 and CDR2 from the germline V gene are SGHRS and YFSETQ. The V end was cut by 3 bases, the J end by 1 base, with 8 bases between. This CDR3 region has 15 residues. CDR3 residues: CASSSGLSGANVLTF. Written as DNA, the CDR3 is TGCGCCAGCAGCTCAGGTTTGTCTGGGGCCAACGTCCTGACTTTC. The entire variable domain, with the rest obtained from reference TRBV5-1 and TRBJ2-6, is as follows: KAGVTQTPRYLIKTRGQQVTLSCSPISGHRSVSWYQQTPGQGLQFLFEYFSETQRNKGNFPGRFSGRQFSNSRSEMNVSTLELGDSALYLCASSSGLSGANVLTFGAGSRLTVL.

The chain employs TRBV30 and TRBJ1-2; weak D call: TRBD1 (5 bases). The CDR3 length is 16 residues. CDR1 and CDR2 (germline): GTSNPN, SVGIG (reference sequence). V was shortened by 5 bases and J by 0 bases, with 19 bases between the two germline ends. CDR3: CAWDPRPTGTNYGYTF. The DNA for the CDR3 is TGTGCCTGGGATCCCCGGCCCACAGGAACTAACTATGGCTACACCTTC.